This record looks at one TCR beta chain sequence and its context. Using immunoSEQ multiplex PCR, the repertoire was profiled, and TCRdb retains in-frame clones only, with some absent. The sample includes hundreds of thousands of clones, about 80% seen only once; the top ten take roughly 0.013%. From germline, CDR1 is MNHEY and CDR2 SMNVEV (reference sequence). Deletions cut 3 bases from V and 1 base from J, with 30 bases between. The CDR3 is 22 amino acids. This specimen belongs to a study of shared T cell receptors in the human thymus. This sample was also put to use in a study of human thymus T cells. From that report: Healthy Finnish infants having corrective surgery for congenital heart defects served as donors. The thymus tissue came from resections taken during corrective heart surgery. Thymic and blood repertoires appeared to display a bias in their usage of V and J genes. Unrelated individuals reportedly shared highly overlapping thymic TCR repertoires.

The rearrangement joins TRBV27 to TRBJ2-2, with D perhaps matching TRBD2 (6 bases). Source material: thymocytes. This TCR came from a boy younger than two with a congenital heart defect. This CDR3 reads CASSFDVWMTPNGTLNTGELFF. The CDR3 region has the DNA TGTGCCAGCAGTTTCGACGTGTGGATGACCCCGAACGGGACTTTGAACACCGGGGAGCTGTTTTTT.